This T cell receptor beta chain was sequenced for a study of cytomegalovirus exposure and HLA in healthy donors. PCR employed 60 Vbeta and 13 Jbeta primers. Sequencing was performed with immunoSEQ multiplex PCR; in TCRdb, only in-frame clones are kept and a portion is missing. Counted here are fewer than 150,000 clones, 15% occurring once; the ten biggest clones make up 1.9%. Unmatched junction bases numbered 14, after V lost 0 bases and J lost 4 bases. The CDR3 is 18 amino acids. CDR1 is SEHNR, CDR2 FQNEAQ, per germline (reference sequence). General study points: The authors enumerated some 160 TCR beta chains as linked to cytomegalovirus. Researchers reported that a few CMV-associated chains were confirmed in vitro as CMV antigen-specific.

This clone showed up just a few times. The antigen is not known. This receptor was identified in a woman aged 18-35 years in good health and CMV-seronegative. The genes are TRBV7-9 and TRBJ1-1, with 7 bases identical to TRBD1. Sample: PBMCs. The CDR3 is CASSLATTIRTGPTEAFF. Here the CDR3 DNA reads TGTGCCAGCAGCTTAGCGACCACTATAAGGACAGGCCCCACTGAAGCTTTCTTT.